This T cell receptor beta chain stems from a study of blood T cell repertoires in COVID-19. There are 16 residues in the CDR3. Germline V CDR1 and CDR2: SGHAT, FQDESV (reference sequence). The V end was cut by 5 bases, the J end by 0 bases, with 13 bases between. Sequencing was performed with immunoSEQ multiplex PCR; in TCRdb, only in-frame clones are kept and a portion is missing. The profile covers hundreds of thousands of clones, with about four fifths appearing a single time and more than 4% taken by the ten largest. Individuals aged about 18 to 100 years were recruited from fewer than 30 US areas. Exposed study participants had met a COVID-19 case within 2 weeks before entry.

The TCR was taken from a man aged 40-55 years who had been exposed to COVID-19. The sequenced sample consisted of PBMCs or T cells enriched from blood (not recorded which). The genes are TRBV11-1 and TRBJ2-2, with a weak D call TRBD2 (6 bases). CDR3 in DNA: TGTGCCAGCAGCCCGGGGGTAGGCGCGAACACCGGGGAGCTGTTTTTT. Residues: CASSPGVGANTGELFF.